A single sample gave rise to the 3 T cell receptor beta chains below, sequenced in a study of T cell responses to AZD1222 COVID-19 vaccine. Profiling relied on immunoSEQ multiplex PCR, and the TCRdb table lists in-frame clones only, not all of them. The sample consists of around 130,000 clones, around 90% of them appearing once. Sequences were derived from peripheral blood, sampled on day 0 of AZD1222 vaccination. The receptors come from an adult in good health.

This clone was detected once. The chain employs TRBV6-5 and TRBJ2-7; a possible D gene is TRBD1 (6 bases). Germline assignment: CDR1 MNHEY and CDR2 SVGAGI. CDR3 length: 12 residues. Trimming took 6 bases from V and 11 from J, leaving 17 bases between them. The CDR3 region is CASRRDTQIEYF. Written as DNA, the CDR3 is TGTGCCAGCAGGAGGGACACCCAGATCGAGTACTTC.

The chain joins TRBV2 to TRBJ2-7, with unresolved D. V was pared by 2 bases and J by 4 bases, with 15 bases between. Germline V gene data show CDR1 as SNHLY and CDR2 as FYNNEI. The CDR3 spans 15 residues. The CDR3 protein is CASSETVGRAYEQYF. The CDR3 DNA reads TGTGCCAGCAGTGAAACGGTTGGTCGAGCTTACGAGCAGTACTTC.

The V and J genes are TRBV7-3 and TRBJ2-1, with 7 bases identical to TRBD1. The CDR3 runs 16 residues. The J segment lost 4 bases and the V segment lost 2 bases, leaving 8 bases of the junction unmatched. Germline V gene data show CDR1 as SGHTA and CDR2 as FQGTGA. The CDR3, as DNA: TGTGCCAGCAGCTTATCGGCCGGGACAGCTTACAATGAGCAGTTCTTC. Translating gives CASSLSAGTAYNEQFF.